The 16 T cell receptor beta chains below were found in one sample sequenced in a study of blood T cell repertoires in COVID-19. Measured with immunoSEQ multiplex PCR; TCRdb has only the in-frame clones, and not every one. The profile shows tens of thousands of clones, around 83% of them singletons. The specimen was peripheral blood. Receptors originate from a man aged 55 to 69 with acute or convalescent COVID-19.

This chain connects TRBV2 to TRBJ2-3; possible D gene TRBD2, 6 bases. The CDR3 consists of 15 residues. The V end lost 6 bases, the J end lost 11 bases, and 24 bases lay between the germline ends. Germline values: CDR1 SNHLY, CDR2 FYNNEI. In nucleotides, the CDR3 is TGTGCCAGCAGCCCCCAGCCTGACAGTGCCGGGGGGCAGTATTTT. Translated: CASSPQPDSAGGQYF.

This clone is a singleton in its sample. This chain links TRBV7-7 with TRBJ2-3, with a tentative D call TRBD1 (5 bases). Germline CDR1 is SSHAT and CDR2 is FNYEAQ (reference sequence). This CDR3 is 14 amino acids long. Deletions cut 5 bases from V and 4 bases from J, with 13 bases between. This CDR3 is CASSRTGSSDTQYF. CDR3 DNA: TGTGCCAGCAGCCGTACAGGTTCATCAGATACGCAGTATTTT.

J is TRBJ2-5 and V is TRBV7-2; 11 bases map to TRBD2. In germline, CDR1 is SGHTA, CDR2 FQGNSA. Unmatched junction bases numbered 6, after V lost 4 bases and J lost 2 bases. The CDR3 spans 16 residues. The CDR3 nucleotides are TGTGCCAGCAGCTCCATACTAGCGGGGGAACAAGAGACCCAGTACTTC. It specifies CASSSILAGEQETQYF.

The chain couples TRBV4-3 to TRBJ1-2; 7 bases are a match to TRBD1. The J segment lost 5 bases and the V segment lost 0 bases, leaving 9 bases of the junction unmatched. CDR1 and CDR2 from the germline V gene are LGHNA and YSLEER. This CDR3 spans 16 amino acids. CDR3 nucleotides: TGCGCCAGCAGCCAAGATGGGCAGGGGGATCCTTATGGCTACACCTTC. Encoded protein: CASSQDGQGDPYGYTF.

J is TRBJ2-7 and V is TRBV29-1; tentatively, D is TRBD1 (6 bases). The CDR3 totals 13 residues. Germline assignment: CDR1 SQVTM and CDR2 ANQGSEA. Trimming stripped 5 bases from V and 6 bases from J, with 17 bases between. For the CDR3, the DNA is TGCAGCGTTTTAAGGACAGAGTCACCCGAGCAGTACTTC. Its translation is CSVLRTESPEQYF.

The chain has TRBV18 and TRBJ2-5, with D perhaps TRBD2 (7 bases). Germline V gene lookup returns CDR1 KGHSH and CDR2 LQKENI. The V end lost 4 bases, the J end lost 1 base, and 16 bases lay between the germline ends. This CDR3 is built from 16 residues. The CDR3 reads CASSRFGGPFQETQYF. The CDR3 DNA is TGTGCCAGCTCACGTTTCGGGGGGCCCTTCCAAGAGACCCAGTACTTC. The full variable domain, with the rest looked up from reference TRBV18 and TRBJ2-5, is NAGVMQNPRHLVRRRGQEARLRCSPMKGHSHVYWYRQLPEEGLKFMVYLQKENIIDESGMPKERFSAEFPKEGPSILRIQQVVRGDSAAYFCASSRFGGPFQETQYFGPGTRLLVL.

This chain joins TRBV6-2 or TRBV6-3 and TRBJ1-5, with D uncertain. The CDR3 length is 16 residues. V lost 2 bases, J lost 7 bases, and 18 bases lay in between. The germline gives CDR1 MNHEY, CDR2 SVGEGT. CDR3 loop: CASSYKQAASVQPQHF. The CDR3, as DNA: TGTGCCAGCAGTTACAAGCAGGCCGCCTCTGTCCAGCCCCAGCATTTT.

CDR3 protein: CASSLDSLYTGELFF. The DNA of the CDR3 is TGCGCCAGCAGCTTGGACAGCCTTTACACCGGGGAGCTGTTTTTT. V gene TRBV5-1 combines with J gene TRBJ2-2; no clear D gene. Germline loops: CDR1 SGHRS, CDR2 YFSETQ. This CDR3 has 15 residues. Trimming removed 0 bases at V and 3 bases at J, with 9 bases between.

This chain connects TRBV28 to TRBJ1-3, with no clear D. The CDR3 spans 15 residues. Trimming stripped 1 base from V and 2 bases from J, with 9 bases between. The germline V gene has CDR1 MDHEN and CDR2 SYDVKM. CDR3 nucleotide sequence: TGTGCCAGCAGTTTATCGGGGAAGACTGGAAACACCATATATTTT. Protein sequence: CASSLSGKTGNTIYF.

The rearrangement links TRBV7-2 to TRBJ2-5, with D perhaps matching TRBD2 (7 bases). CDR1 is SGHTA and CDR2 is FQGNSA in the germline V gene. The V end was cut by 6 bases, the J end by 5 bases, with 16 bases between. CDR3 length: 14 residues. DNA of the CDR3: TGTGCCAGCAGAATGTCGGGGGGCCGCGAGACCCAGTACTTC. Translation: CASRMSGGRETQYF.

The V call is TRBV18, the J call TRBJ2-2; 9 bases are shared with TRBD1. The CDR3 runs 18 residues. Germline loops: CDR1 KGHSH, CDR2 LQKENI. V lost 0 bases and J lost 2; bases outside the gene matches: 7. CDR3 nucleotides: TGTGCCAGCTCACCACCTCTCGGACAGGGGCTAAACACCGGGGAGCTGTTTTTT. This gives the protein CASSPPLGQGLNTGELFF.

The chain couples TRBV5-1 to TRBJ2-1; 7 bases match TRBD2. The germline gives CDR1 SGHRS, CDR2 YFSETQ. This CDR3 region has 15 residues. After removal of 4 bases from V and 0 bases from J, the junction contained 4 bases not matched to a gene. Here the CDR3 DNA reads TGCGCCAGCAGCCTAGCGGAGAGCTCCTACAATGAGCAGTTCTTC. Translating gives CASSLAESSYNEQFF.

The rearrangement joins TRBV20-1 to TRBJ1-4; no reliable D call. The CDR3 has 14 residues. Germline lookup yields CDR1 DFQATT and CDR2 SNEGSKA (reference sequence). The V and J ends lost 3 bases and 0 bases respectively, with 8 bases between them. The CDR3 DNA follows: TGCAGTGCTAGTTCTCCTGCAACTAATGAAAAACTGTTTTTT. It yields the protein CSASSPATNEKLFF.

V usage is TRBV6-5 and J usage is TRBJ1-5, with D perhaps matching TRBD1 (6 bases). Germline loops: CDR1 MNHEY, CDR2 SVGAGI. Trimming took off 6 bases at V and 2 bases at J, with 14 bases between the two ends. CDR3 length equals 15 residues. CDR3 in DNA: TGTGCCAGCAGCTCCACAGGGTTTGGCAATCAGCCCCAGCATTTT. It codes for CASSSTGFGNQPQHF.

V is TRBV28 and J is TRBJ2-5; the D gene is possibly TRBD1 (7 bases). The V gene lost 6 bases and the J gene lost 8 bases, with 31 bases spanning the gap. Looked up from germline, CDR1 is MDHEN and CDR2 is SYDVKM. The CDR3 runs to 18 residues. CDR3 DNA: TGTGCCAGCAGCAATAACAGGGGCCCCTCTTCCCGGAGGGACACCCAGTACTTC. Translated, it gives CASSNNRGPSSRRDTQYF. The full variable domain, in which reference TRBV28 and TRBJ2-5 provide the parts outside the CDR3, is DVKVTQSSRYLVKRTGEKVFLECVQDMDHENMFWYRQDPGLGLRLIYFSYDVKMKEKGDIPEGYSVSREKKERFSLILESASTNQTSMYLCASSNNRGPSSRRDTQYFGPGTRLLVL.

Here the CDR3 DNA reads TGTGCCAGCAGCGCGTCAGACAGGGGATGGAGAGGAAACACCATATATTTT. Protein: CASSASDRGWRGNTIYF. The chain is built from TRBV9 and TRBJ1-3, with TRBD1 identical over 8 bases. The length of the CDR3 is 17 residues. CDR1 is SGDLS, CDR2 YYNGEE, per germline. After removal of 3 bases from V and 4 bases from J, the junction contained 12 bases not matched to a gene.